This T cell receptor (beta chain) originates from a study of T-cell memory formation after mild COVID-19. Study-level results: While clones contracting from day 15 to 85 were balanced between CD4 and CD8, later expanders leaned CD4+. Certain responding clones were present in pre-infection memory, suggesting participation of cross-reactive memory. Among contracting clones, CD4+ were mainly CM/EM and CD8+ enriched in EMRA.

Germline CDR1 is LGHNA and CDR2 is YSLEER. V was trimmed by 0 bases and J by 2 bases, leaving 14 bases between them. This CDR3 has 16 residues. This clonotype occurred a few times. Its antigen is unidentified. Employing constant-segment primers, 5'RACE generated TCR alpha and TCR beta cDNA libraries bearing sample barcodes and UMIs. TCRdb reanalysed the 5' RACE reads using MiXCR and keeps one entry per CDR3 protein. Of some 130,000 distinct CDR3 sequences listed, roughly 24% were seen once; the top ten hold around a quarter. The clonotype comes from an adult woman who had mild COVID-19 (a few samples of this study predate the infection). Cell type and time point are not known. This chain connects TRBV4-3 to TRBJ2-7, with TRBD1 as a possible D gene (6 bases). The material sequenced was PBMCs or a T cell subset sorted from them (not recorded which). CDR3 nucleotide sequence: TGCGCCAGCAGCCAAGATTGGGGGCAGGGCGCCTACGAGCAGTACTTC. Its translation: CASSQDWGQGAYEQYF.